The 20 T cell receptor beta chains listed next were all sequenced from one sample in a study of post-analysis software for immune sequencing data. Study-wide results and limits: Comparison of patients with controls showed a handful of TRBV segments more frequent in patients, TRBV5-6, TRBV5-1 and TRBV20-1 among them.

Each TCR beta cDNA library carried unique molecular identifiers. TCRdb ran MiXCR on the PCR reads and lists one entry per CDR3 protein. Here the sample spans 600,000 to 700,000 distinct CDR3 sequences, roughly three fifths being singletons. These TCRs' antigens remain unknown. The material sequenced was blood. The receptor set was obtained from a girl aged 2-10 years with multiple sclerosis.

This rearrangement joins TRBV7-9 to TRBJ1-1; D unclear. V was clipped by 8 bases and J by 1 base, with 17 bases between them. CDR1 SEHNR and CDR2 FQNEAQ come from the germline V gene (reference sequence). The CDR3 runs 15 residues. For the CDR3, the DNA is TGTGCCAGCGGGAACGGCCTCAAAGGGAACACTGAAGCTTTCTTT. Its protein is CASGNGLKGNTEAFF. Drawing the rest from reference TRBV7-9 and TRBJ1-1, the complete variable domain is DTGVSQNPRHKITKRGQNVTFRCDPISEHNRLYWYRQTLGQGPEFLTYFQNEAQLEKSRLLSDRFSAERPKGSFSTLEIQRTEQGDSAMYLCASGNGLKGNTEAFFGQGTRLTVV.

The V and J genes are TRBV20-1 and TRBJ1-2; D is perhaps TRBD1 (5 bases). Deletions cut 6 bases from V and 4 bases from J, with 18 bases between. The CDR3 totals 14 residues. Germline CDR1 DFQATT, CDR2 SNEGSKA (reference sequence). In nucleotides, the CDR3 is TGCAGTGCCCCCCTGGGGGTGAAGGGCTATGGCTACACCTTC. As protein: CSAPLGVKGYGYTF.

In this sample, this clonotype turned up a few times. The rearrangement joins TRBV7-7 to TRBJ2-5, with D perhaps TRBD2 (6 bases). Between the trimmed V and J ends, which lost 2 bases and 5 bases, there was a span of 18 bases. CDR1 and CDR2 (germline): SSHAT, FNYEAQ (reference sequence). The CDR3 runs to 16 residues. The chain's CDR3 is CASSLLGRELQETQYF. The CDR3 DNA reads as TGTGCCAGCAGCTTACTAGGGCGGGAACTCCAGGAGACCCAGTACTTC.

The CDR3 DNA is TGCGCCAGCAGCTCCAGAACTAGCGGGGGGGTGGAAGATACGCAGTATTTT. Its protein is CASSSRTSGGVEDTQYF. This rearrangement joins TRBV5-1 to TRBJ2-3; 13 bases align to TRBD2. This CDR3 has 17 amino acids. V was clipped by 3 bases and J by 5 bases; unmatched bases: 9. The germline V gene has CDR1 SGHRS and CDR2 YFSETQ.

In its sample, this clonotype was seen a few times. The V and J genes are TRBV12-3 or TRBV12-4 and TRBJ1-2, with 10 bases aligning to TRBD1. The CDR3 length is 15 residues. After removal of 5 bases from V and 4 bases from J, the junction contained 7 bases not matched to a gene. DNA for the CDR3: TGTGCCAGCAGTCTGGGGGGACAGGGGCCCTATGGCTACACCTTC. This encodes CASSLGGQGPYGYTF.

This clonotype was seen a few times. This chain connects TRBV6-6 to TRBJ1-1, with 9 bases that match TRBD1. Germline loops: CDR1 MNHNY, CDR2 SVGAGI (reference sequence). CDR3 length equals 12 residues. V was clipped by 5 bases and J by 11 bases; unmatched bases: 6. The CDR3 reads CASSPQGAEAFF. CDR3 coding DNA: TGTGCCAGCAGTCCACAGGGGGCGGAGGCTTTCTTT.

This clonotype was detected a few times. DNA of the CDR3: TGTGCCAGCAGAGGGGCGGGCAATCAGCCCCAGCATTTT. Translation: CASRGAGNQPQHF. V and J are TRBV25-1 and TRBJ1-5, with D maybe TRBD1 (5 bases). The V end lost 6 bases, the J end lost 2 bases, and 8 bases lay between the germline ends. The CDR3 consists of 13 residues. The germline gives CDR1 MGHDK, CDR2 SYGVNS. Drawing the rest from reference TRBV25-1 and TRBJ1-5, the complete variable domain is EADIYQTPRYLVIGTGKKITLECSQTMGHDKMYWYQQDPGMELHLIHYSYGVNSTEKGDLSSESTVSRIRTEHFPLTLESARPSHTSQYLCASRGAGNQPQHFGDGTRLSIL.

This chain joins TRBV11-2 and TRBJ2-5, with D possibly matching TRBD2 (6 bases). Germline CDR1 and CDR2: SGHAT and FQNNGV. The V end lost 1 base, the J end lost 7 bases, and 10 bases lay between the germline ends. The CDR3 has 13 residues. Here the CDR3 reads CASSLGLGVTQYF. The CDR3 DNA sequence: TGTGCCAGCAGCTTAGGACTAGGGGTGACCCAGTACTTC. The entire variable domain, with the rest obtained from reference TRBV11-2 and TRBJ2-5, is as follows: EAGVAQSPRYKIIEKRQSVAFWCNPISGHATLYWYQQILGQGPKLLIQFQNNGVVDDSQLPKDRFSAERLKGVDSTLKIQPAKLEDSAVYLCASSLGLGVTQYFGPGTRLLVL.

The rearrangement links TRBV5-1 to TRBJ1-2; 7 nucleotides align to TRBD1. The CDR3 sequence is 13 residues long. The germline CDR1 and CDR2 sequences are SGHRS and YFSETQ. J gave up 3 bases and V 7 bases, and 6 bases lay outside the gene matches. The CDR3 region is CASASGTDYGYTF. CDR3 DNA: TGCGCCAGCGCTTCCGGGACAGACTATGGCTACACCTTC. Using reference TRBV5-1 and TRBJ1-2 for the parts outside the CDR3, the full variable domain is KAGVTQTPRYLIKTRGQQVTLSCSPISGHRSVSWYQQTPGQGLQFLFEYFSETQRNKGNFPGRFSGRQFSNSRSEMNVSTLELGDSALYLCASASGTDYGYTFGSGTRLTVV.

V gene TRBV13 combines with J gene TRBJ2-5, with TRBD2 identical over 11 bases. Germline CDR1 and CDR2: PRHDT and FYEKMQ (reference sequence). CDR3 size: 18 residues. J lost 0 bases, V lost 5 bases, and 11 bases had no gene match. The CDR3 is CASSLSPRTSGYQETQYF. The CDR3 coding sequence is TGTGCCAGCAGCCTTTCACCCCGGACTAGCGGGTACCAAGAGACCCAGTACTTC. Variable domain in full (rest from reference TRBV13 and TRBJ2-5): AAGVIQSPRHLIKEKRETATLKCYPIPRHDTVYWYQQGPGQDPQFLISFYEKMQSDKGSIPDRFSAQQFSDYHSELNMSSLELGDSALYFCASSLSPRTSGYQETQYFGPGTRLLVL.

This clonotype was observed once. This rearrangement joins TRBV6-2 or TRBV6-3 to TRBJ2-7; 7 bases are shared with TRBD2. The CDR3 consists of 15 residues. V shed 6 bases, J shed 2 bases, and the junction held 10 bases outside the gene matches. Germline assignment: CDR1 MNHEY and CDR2 SVGEGT. The CDR3 reads CASSATTSSPYEQYF. The CDR3, as DNA: TGTGCCAGCAGCGCAACGACTAGCTCACCCTACGAGCAGTACTTC.

This chain connects TRBV3-1 to TRBJ2-3, with D unclear. This CDR3 contains 14 residues. Germline CDR1 and CDR2: LGHDT and YNNKEL (reference sequence). V lost 0 bases to trimming and J lost 2 bases, with 6 bases between them. For the CDR3, the DNA is TGTGCCAGCAGCCAAGAGGGCATCACAGATACGCAGTATTTT. It specifies CASSQEGITDTQYF.

The chain recombines TRBV27 with TRBJ2-1; unclear D gene. V was pared by 6 bases and J by 1 base, with 22 bases between. This CDR3 spans 18 amino acids. The germline V gene encodes CDR1 MNHEY and CDR2 SMNVEV (reference sequence). The CDR3 DNA sequence: TGTGCCAGCAGCCGGGCCACAGACTGGGATGGGTCCTACAATGAGCAGTTCTTC. Encoded protein: CASSRATDWDGSYNEQFF.

This clonotype has more than one count but fewer than ten. The rearrangement joins TRBV7-8 to TRBJ1-6, with D possibly TRBD1 on 5 matching bases. The CDR3 contains 18 residues. Germline V gene data show CDR1 as SGHVS and CDR2 as FQNEAQ. Trimming removed 1 base at V and 1 base at J, with 14 bases between. The CDR3 DNA reads as TGTGCCAGCAGCTTAGGACGGTGGGGGGAGTCCTATAATTCACCCCTCCACTTT. Its translation is CASSLGRWGESYNSPLHF.

The genes are TRBV30 and TRBJ1-1, with 7 positions matching TRBD1. There are 13 residues in the CDR3. Trimming at V came to 5 bases and at J to 4 bases, leaving 7 bases not matched to a gene. The germline V gene encodes CDR1 GTSNPN and CDR2 SVGIG (reference sequence). The CDR3: CAWGHRGGTEAFF. The CDR3 nucleotides are TGTGCCTGGGGGCACAGGGGAGGCACTGAAGCTTTCTTT.

The CDR3 DNA reads TGCAGCGAAAAAGCCGGGGCCGTAAACAATGAGCAGTTCTTC. It yields the protein CSEKAGAVNNEQFF. The V and J genes are TRBV29-1 and TRBJ2-1, with D perhaps given as TRBD1 or TRBD2 (5 bases each). This CDR3 has 14 residues. Germline assignment: CDR1 SQVTM and CDR2 ANQGSEA. Trimming cost V 7 bases and J 5 bases, with 18 bases left between them.

The chain carries TRBV13 and TRBJ2-1, with 7 bases aligning to TRBD2. The CDR3 contains 14 residues. Germline CDR1 is PRHDT and CDR2 is FYEKMQ (reference sequence). V dropped 7 bases and J dropped 0; count of bases not matched to a gene: 3. The CDR3 spells CASTSGDSYNEQFF. CDR3 coding DNA: TGTGCCAGCACTAGCGGAGACTCCTACAATGAGCAGTTCTTC.

The table lists this clonotype with a few counts. The gene calls are TRBV6-4 and TRBJ1-5; D unresolved. The V end was cut by 2 bases, the J end by 0 bases, with 5 bases between. The germline V gene encodes CDR1 MRHNA and CDR2 SNTAGT. CDR3 length: 14 amino acids. The CDR3 coding sequence is TGTGCCAGCAGTGACAGTTATAGCAATCAGCCCCAGCATTTT. Translation: CASSDSYSNQPQHF.

This clonotype came up once. The chain recombines TRBV7-2 with TRBJ2-1; TRBD1 matches 8 bases. The CDR3 is 14 amino acids. The germline CDR1 and CDR2 sequences are SGHTA and FQGNSA. V lost 3 bases, J lost 7 bases, and 5 bases stayed unmatched. This CDR3 is CASSFGQGANEQFF. Written as DNA, the CDR3 is TGTGCCAGCAGCTTCGGGCAGGGGGCAAATGAGCAGTTCTTC. Combining the CDR3 with reference TRBV7-2 and TRBJ2-1 gives the whole variable domain GAGVSQSPSNKVTEKGKDVELRCDPISGHTALYWYRQSLGQGLEFLIYFQGNSAPDKSGLPSDRFSAERTGGSVSTLTIQRTQQEDSAVYLCASSFGQGANEQFFGPGTRLTVL.

V is TRBV14 and J is TRBJ2-4; TRBD2 matches at 8 bases. The assigned J gene may be wrong: the sequence end matches TRBJ2-5 better. This CDR3 region has 14 residues. The germline CDR1 and CDR2 sequences are SGHDN and FVKESK. Here the CDR3 reads CASSPYREGETQYF. CDR3 bases: TGTGCCAGCAGCCCGTATCGGGAGGGCGAGACCCAGTACTTC.